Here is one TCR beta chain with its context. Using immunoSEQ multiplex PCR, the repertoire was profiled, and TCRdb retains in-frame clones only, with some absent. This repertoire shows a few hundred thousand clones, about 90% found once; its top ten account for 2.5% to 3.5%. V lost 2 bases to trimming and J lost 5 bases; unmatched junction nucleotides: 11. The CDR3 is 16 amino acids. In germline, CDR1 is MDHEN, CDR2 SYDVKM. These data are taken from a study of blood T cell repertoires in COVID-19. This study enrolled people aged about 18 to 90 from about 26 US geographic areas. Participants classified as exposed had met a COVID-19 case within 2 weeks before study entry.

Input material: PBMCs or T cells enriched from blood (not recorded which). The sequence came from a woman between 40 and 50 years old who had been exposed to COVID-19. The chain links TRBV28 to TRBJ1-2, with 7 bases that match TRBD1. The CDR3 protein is CASSLGDRDTWYGYTF. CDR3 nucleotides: TGTGCCAGCAGTTTAGGAGACAGGGACACTTGGTATGGCTACACCTTC.